This is a list of T cell receptor beta chains from one sample in a study of T cells after yellow fever vaccination. TCRdb re-derived calls from the 5' RACE reads in MiXCR, one entry per CDR3 protein. Here the sample spans 450,000 to 550,000 distinct CDR3 sequences, less than 20% being singletons. The sample in question was PBMCs, obtained 15 days after the yellow fever booster vaccination. The receptors here all came from a man in his thirties or forties who received the YFV17D yellow fever vaccine. Both conserved end residues are part of each CDR3. A D gene is named only where the DNA matches it firmly. Size tells how often a clone was seen (once, few, many) or the class of an expanded clone, and some rows leave it out.

d_gene,abundance,j_gene,v_gene,CDR3nt,CDR3aa
.,.,TRBJ2-3,TRBV30,TGTGCCTGGACCTGGGAGGGGGTGGCAGATACGCAGTATTTT,CAWTWEGVADTQYF
.,.,TRBJ2-1,TRBV7-3,TGTGCCAGCAGCTCCCCCTCAAGGGGAGAGCAGTTCTTC,CASSSPSRGEQFF
.,.,TRBJ1-1,TRBV11-2,TGTGCCAGCAGCTTAGATGTGGGGGCTCAGAACACTGAAGCTTTCTTT,CASSLDVGAQNTEAFF
.,.,TRBJ2-1,TRBV1,TGCACCAGCAGGCAAACCAACGCTCAGGGGCGACCCTACAATGAGCAGTTCTTC,CTSRQTNAQGRPYNEQFF
.,.,TRBJ2-2,TRBV19,TGTGCCAGTAGTCAACAGACCAACACCGGGGAGCTGTTTTTT,CASSQQTNTGELFF
.,.,TRBJ2-7,TRBV5-4,TGTGCCAGCAGCTTCGGAGGGAGAGGCTACGAGCAGTACTTC,CASSFGGRGYEQYF
TRBD2,.,TRBJ2-1,TRBV7-2,TGTGCCAGCAGCCCGGACAAGGTAGCGGGAGTTTTATGGCAGTTCTTC,CASSPDKVAGVLWQFF
.,few,TRBJ1-2,TRBV2,TGTGCCAGCAGTCGGGGACTGGTGCGCCCCGACTATGGCTACACCTTC,CASSRGLVRPDYGYTF
.,few,TRBJ2-6,TRBV7-9,TGTGCCAGCAGCTCTCCGGTCGTTTCTGGGGCCAACGTCCTGACTTTC,CASSSPVVSGANVLTF
TRBD2,few,TRBJ2-1,TRBV7-2,TGTGCCACTCAGGGACTAGCGAACTACAATGAGCAGTTCTTC,CATQGLANYNEQFF
TRBD2,.,TRBJ2-7,TRBV7-2,TGTGCCAGCAGCTCCCGGACTAGCAGGAGTTGGTACGAGCAGTACTTC,CASSSRTSRSWYEQYF
.,.,TRBJ2-5,TRBV5-1,TGCGCCAGCAGCTTGGCCCCGGAACCTCAAGAGACCCAGTACTTC,CASSLAPEPQETQYF
TRBD2,.,TRBJ2-3,TRBV10-2,TGCGCCAGCAGTGGACCGGCTAGCGGTAGCCTCTACACAGATACGCAGTATTTT,CASSGPASGSLYTDTQYF
.,.,TRBJ2-7,TRBV7-8,TGTGCCAGCAGCTTAGGTCCTATCTCCTACGAGCAGTACTTC,CASSLGPISYEQYF
.,few,TRBJ2-7,TRBV20-1,TGCAGTGCCCTTTCCAGGGGGGCCTACGAGCAGTACTTC,CSALSRGAYEQYF
.,many,TRBJ1-1,TRBV29-1,TGCAGCGTTGCGGGCAGGGGACGAGAAGCTTTCTTT,CSVAGRGREAFF
.,.,TRBJ2-4,TRBV12-3/TRBV12-4,TGTGCCAGCAGAAGACAGGTCATTCAGTACTTC,CASRRQVIQYF
.,.,TRBJ2-7,TRBV20-1,TGCAGCGCTAGGAGTAGAGGCGACAAGGCCTACGAGCAGTACTTC,CSARSRGDKAYEQYF
.,few,TRBJ2-3,TRBV7-2,TGTGCCAGCAGCTTAGCGACTAGTAATACGCAGTATTTT,CASSLATSNTQYF
.,.,TRBJ2-7,TRBV11-2,TGTGCCAGCAGCTTAGCCAGGGGTCACAACGAGCAGTACTTC,CASSLARGHNEQYF
TRBD2,.,TRBJ2-1,TRBV4-3,TGCGCCAGCAGCCTCATGGGGACTAGCGGTGGGGATGAGCAGTTCTTC,CASSLMGTSGGDEQFF
.,few,TRBJ1-1,TRBV29-1,TGCAGCGTTGTGGTCCATACGGACACTGAAGCTTTCTTT,CSVVVHTDTEAFF
TRBD2,.,TRBJ2-1,TRBV5-1,TGCGCCAGCAGCCCCCGACTAGCGGTCTACAATGAGCAGTTCTTC,CASSPRLAVYNEQFF
.,.,TRBJ2-6,TRBV5-1,TGCGCCAGCAATAACGTACAGGCCAACGTCCTGACTTTC,CASNNVQANVLTF
TRBD2,few,TRBJ2-7,TRBV20-1,TGCAGTGCTAGAACCGTAGCGGGAGGGAATGTCTACGAGCAGTACTTC,CSARTVAGGNVYEQYF
.,.,TRBJ2-1,TRBV6-2/TRBV6-3,TGTGCCACCCGCCTGGAATCATACAATGAGCAGTTCTTC,CATRLESYNEQFF
.,many,TRBJ2-1,TRBV18,TGTGCCAGCAGTCCCGGACAGTACAATGAGCAGTTCTTC,CASSPGQYNEQFF
.,few,TRBJ2-7,TRBV4-3,TGCGCCAGCAGCCAAGATTGGGGGGCGAGTTACTACGAGCAGTACTTC,CASSQDWGASYYEQYF
.,.,TRBJ1-3,TRBV7-2,TGTGCCAGCAGCCCTGAGAGGGTGTCCGGAAACACCATATATTTT,CASSPERVSGNTIYF
TRBD2,.,TRBJ2-3,TRBV6-1,TGTGCCAGCAGTGATGGGGGACTAGCAGTAGATACGCAGTATTTT,CASSDGGLAVDTQYF
.,.,TRBJ1-2,TRBV28,TGTGCCAGCAGTTTCCGGGACCGGGGCTACACCTTC,CASSFRDRGYTF
.,.,TRBJ2-7,TRBV12-3/TRBV12-4,TGTGCCAGCAGTTTCCGGGGTATGAAGGAAAACGAGCAGTACTTC,CASSFRGMKENEQYF
TRBD1,many,TRBJ2-2,TRBV7-9,TGTGCCAGCAGCACCACGGACAGGGAGAACACCGGGGAGCTGTTTTTT,CASSTTDRENTGELFF
TRBD2,few,TRBJ2-1,TRBV5-5,TGTGCCAGCAGCCCCCTAGCGGGACCCAACAATGAGCAGTTCTTC,CASSPLAGPNNEQFF
TRBD1,.,TRBJ1-2,TRBV18,TGTGCCAGCTCACATTACCTCGGGGACAGGCTTTATGGCTACACCTTC,CASSHYLGDRLYGYTF
.,few,TRBJ1-5,TRBV10-3,TGTGCCATCAGTGAGTCGGCGGAATATAGCAATCAGCCCCAGCATTTT,CAISESAEYSNQPQHF
.,.,TRBJ2-5,TRBV4-3,TGCGCCAGCAGCCAACAGTACCAAGAGACCCAGTACTTC,CASSQQYQETQYF
TRBD2,few,TRBJ2-5,TRBV10-3,TGTGCCACACGACTAGCGGGAGATCAAGAGACCCAGTACTTC,CATRLAGDQETQYF
TRBD2,.,TRBJ2-3,TRBV9,TGTGCCAGCAGCGAGCCAGCGGGACTTATTACGAATACGCAGTATTTT,CASSEPAGLITNTQYF
.,.,TRBJ1-1,TRBV10-3,TGTGCCATCAGTGAGAAAAGTCCCACTGAAGCTTTCTTT,CAISEKSPTEAFF
.,.,TRBJ2-3,TRBV5-1,TGCGCCAGCAGCTGGGAGCCGGGAAGCACAGATACGCAGTATTTT,CASSWEPGSTDTQYF
.,few,TRBJ2-3,TRBV24-1,TGTGCCACCAGTGAGCCTGGGGCAGATACGCAGTATTTT,CATSEPGADTQYF
TRBD2,few,TRBJ2-6,TRBV4-3,TGCGCCAGCAGCCAATCCTTTGCGGGAGCGTCTGGGGCCAACGTCCTGACTTTC,CASSQSFAGASGANVLTF
.,many,TRBJ1-6,TRBV20-1,TGCAGTGCGAAATCCACAGGGTTTAATTCACCCCTCCACTTT,CSAKSTGFNSPLHF
.,.,TRBJ2-3,TRBV21-1,TGTGCCAACAGCAAAGAGATCCGCCCGAAACCGGGCACAGATACGCAGTATTTT,CANSKEIRPKPGTDTQYF
TRBD1,.,TRBJ1-5,TRBV7-2,TGTGCCAGCAGCTTATCGGGACAGGGTATTCGTCAGCCCCAGCATTTT,CASSLSGQGIRQPQHF
.,few,TRBJ2-1,TRBV12-3/TRBV12-4,TGTGCCAGCACCCCCGGGACCATCGAGCAGTTCTTC,CASTPGTIEQFF
.,few,TRBJ2-3,TRBV7-2,TGTGCCAGCAGCTTAGGACTGGCCTGGGGCACAGATACGCAGTATTTT,CASSLGLAWGTDTQYF
.,.,TRBJ2-4,TRBV5-1,TGCGCCAGCAGCTCTCAGGGTAGCAATCTAGCCAAAAACATTCAGTACTTC,CASSSQGSNLAKNIQYF
.,.,TRBJ2-2,TRBV28,TGTGCCAGCATTGGGGAGTGGAACACCGGGGAGCTGTTTTTT,CASIGEWNTGELFF
.,.,TRBJ2-3,TRBV20-1,TGCAGTGCTAAGAGCGGGCTCCCAGATACGCAGTATTTT,CSAKSGLPDTQYF
.,few,TRBJ1-2,TRBV5-5,TGTGCCAGCAGCTTGGAGTTCGGGGGCGGAAATGGCTACACCTTC,CASSLEFGGGNGYTF
TRBD2,few,TRBJ2-5,TRBV10-3,TGTGCCATCAGTGTTAATAGCGGGGAGACCCAGTACTTC,CAISVNSGETQYF
.,.,TRBJ2-3,TRBV28,TGTGCCAACAAGGACCCTAGCACAGATACGCAGTATTTT,CANKDPSTDTQYF